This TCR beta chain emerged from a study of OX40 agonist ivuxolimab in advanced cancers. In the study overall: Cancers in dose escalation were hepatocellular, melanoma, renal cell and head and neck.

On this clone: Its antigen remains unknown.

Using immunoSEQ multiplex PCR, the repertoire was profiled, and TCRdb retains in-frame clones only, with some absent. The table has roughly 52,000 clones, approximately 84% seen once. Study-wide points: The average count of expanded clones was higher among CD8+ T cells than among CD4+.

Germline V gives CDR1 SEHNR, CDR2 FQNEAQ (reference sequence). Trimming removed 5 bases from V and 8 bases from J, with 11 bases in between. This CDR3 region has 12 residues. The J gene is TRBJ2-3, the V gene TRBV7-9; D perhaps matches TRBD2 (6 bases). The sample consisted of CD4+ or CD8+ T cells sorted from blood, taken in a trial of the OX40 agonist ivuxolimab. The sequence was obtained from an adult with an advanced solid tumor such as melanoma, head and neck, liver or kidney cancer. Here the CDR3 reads CASSAGKGTQYF. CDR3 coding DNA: TGTGCCAGCAGCGCGGGGAAGGGTACGCAGTATTTT.